This TCR beta chain was obtained from a study of blood T cell repertoires in COVID-19. Study at large: PBMCs, B-cell-depleted T cells, or T cells were the source of the cDNA or gDNA that made up the material.

Libraries were prepared by immunoSEQ multiplex PCR; TCRdb keeps only in-frame clonotypes and omits some of them. The sample lists about 44,000 clones; about 88% were seen once. Germline V gives CDR1 ENHRY, CDR2 SYGVKD. The CDR3 loop spans 15 amino acids. Trimming took 3 bases from V and 7 from J, leaving 15 bases between them. The rearrangement uses TRBV10-3 and TRBJ1-4, with a possible D match to TRBD1 (6 bases). The clonotype comes from a human donor in a cohort sampled during active COVID-19. The sequenced sample consisted of peripheral blood. In DNA form, the CDR3 reads TGTGCCATCAGTGACTTACAGGGAAAAGCTGAAAAACTGTTTTTT. Its protein product is CAISDLQGKAEKLFF.